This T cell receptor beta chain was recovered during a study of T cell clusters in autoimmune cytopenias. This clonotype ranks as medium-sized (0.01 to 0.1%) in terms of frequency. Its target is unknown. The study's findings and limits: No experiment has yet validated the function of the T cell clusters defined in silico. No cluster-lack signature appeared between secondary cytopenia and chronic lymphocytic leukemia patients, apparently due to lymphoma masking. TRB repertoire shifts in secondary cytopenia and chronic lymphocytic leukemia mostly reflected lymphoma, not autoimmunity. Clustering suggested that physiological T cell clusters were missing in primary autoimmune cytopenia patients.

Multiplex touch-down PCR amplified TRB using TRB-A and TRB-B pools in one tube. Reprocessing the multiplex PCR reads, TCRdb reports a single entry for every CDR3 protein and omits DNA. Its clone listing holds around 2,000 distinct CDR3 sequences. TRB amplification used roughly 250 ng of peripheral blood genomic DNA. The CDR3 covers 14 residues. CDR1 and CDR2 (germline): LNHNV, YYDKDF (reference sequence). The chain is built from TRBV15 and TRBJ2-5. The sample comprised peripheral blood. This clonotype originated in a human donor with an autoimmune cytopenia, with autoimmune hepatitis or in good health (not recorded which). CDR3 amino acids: CATSRTSSQETQYF.